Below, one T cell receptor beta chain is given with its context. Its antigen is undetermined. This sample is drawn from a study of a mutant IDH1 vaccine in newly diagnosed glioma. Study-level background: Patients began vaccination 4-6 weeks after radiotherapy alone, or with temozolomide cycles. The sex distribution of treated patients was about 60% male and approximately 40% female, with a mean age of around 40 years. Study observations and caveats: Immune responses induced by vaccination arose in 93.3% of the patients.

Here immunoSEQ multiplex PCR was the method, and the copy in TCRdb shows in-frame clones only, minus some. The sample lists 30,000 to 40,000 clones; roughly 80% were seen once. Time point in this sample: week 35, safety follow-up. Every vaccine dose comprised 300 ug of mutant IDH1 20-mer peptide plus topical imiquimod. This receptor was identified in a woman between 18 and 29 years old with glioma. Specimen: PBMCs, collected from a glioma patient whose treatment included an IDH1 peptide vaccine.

CDR3 nucleotides: TGTGCCAGCAGCAAAATCCCCGGGTGGAACACTGAAGCTTTCTTT. This encodes CASSKIPGWNTEAFF. V and J are TRBV21-1 and TRBJ1-1. TRBV21-1 is labeled a pseudogene. The CDR3 has 15 amino acids.